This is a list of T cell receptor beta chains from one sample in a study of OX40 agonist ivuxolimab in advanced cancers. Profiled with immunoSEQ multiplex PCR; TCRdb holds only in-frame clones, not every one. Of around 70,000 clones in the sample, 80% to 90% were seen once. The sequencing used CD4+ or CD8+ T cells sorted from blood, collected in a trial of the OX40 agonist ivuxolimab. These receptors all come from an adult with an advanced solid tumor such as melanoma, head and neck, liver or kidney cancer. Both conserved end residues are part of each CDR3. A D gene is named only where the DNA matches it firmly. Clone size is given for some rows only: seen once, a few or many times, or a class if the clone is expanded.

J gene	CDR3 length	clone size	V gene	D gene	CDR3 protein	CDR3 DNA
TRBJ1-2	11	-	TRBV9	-	CASSVGQELTF	TGTGCCAGCAGCGTAGGGCAGGAACTCACCTTC
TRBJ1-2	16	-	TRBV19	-	CASRPLGTGGGYGYTF	TGTGCCAGTAGACCATTAGGCACGGGGGGAGGCTATGGCTACACCTTC
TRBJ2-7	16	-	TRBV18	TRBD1	CASSPSRDREIYEQYF	TGTGCCAGCTCACCAAGCCGGGACAGGGAGATCTACGAGCAGTACTTC
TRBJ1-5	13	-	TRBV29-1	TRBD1	CSVAGGPSQPQHF	TGCAGCGTCGCAGGGGGGCCCAGTCAGCCCCAGCATTTT
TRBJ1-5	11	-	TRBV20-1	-	CSARVKGRQHF	TGCAGTGCTAGAGTTAAGGGTCGCCAGCATTTT
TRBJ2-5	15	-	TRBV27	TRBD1	CASSHRGAYQETQYF	TGTGCCAGCAGTCACAGGGGGGCGTACCAAGAGACCCAGTACTTC
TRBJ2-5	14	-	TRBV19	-	CASSPQALSETQYF	TGTGCCAGCAGTCCCCAGGCCCTCTCGGAGACCCAGTACTTC
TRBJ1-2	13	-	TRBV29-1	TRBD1	CSVGDRGPYGYTF	TGCAGCGTTGGGGACAGGGGGCCCTATGGCTACACCTTC
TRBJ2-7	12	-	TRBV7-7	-	CASPYRAYEQYF	TGTGCCAGCCCCTACAGAGCCTACGAGCAGTACTTC
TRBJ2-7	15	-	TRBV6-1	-	CASRFASGTRDEQYF	TGTGCCAGCAGGTTCGCCAGCGGGACAAGGGACGAGCAGTACTTC
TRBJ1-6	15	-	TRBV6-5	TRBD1	CASSYSPGQGSPLHF	TGTGCCAGCAGTTACTCGCCTGGACAGGGATCACCCCTCCACTTT
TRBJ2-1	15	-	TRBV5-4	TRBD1	CASSRGQGSTNEQFF	TGTGCCAGCAGCAGGGGACAGGGATCAACGAATGAGCAGTTCTTC
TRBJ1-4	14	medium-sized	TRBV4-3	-	CASGFGRMNEKLFF	TGCGCCAGCGGTTTCGGTCGGATGAATGAAAAACTGTTTTTT
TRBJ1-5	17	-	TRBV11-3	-	CASSLVLAGIENQPQHF	TGTGCCAGCAGCTTAGTTTTGGCAGGGATCGAAAATCAGCCCCAGCATTTT
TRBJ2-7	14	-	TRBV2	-	CASRDSSMGYEQYF	TGTGCCAGCAGAGACTCCTCAATGGGGTACGAGCAGTACTTC
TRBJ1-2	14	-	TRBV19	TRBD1	CASTARDRARGYTF	TGTGCCAGTACTGCAAGGGACAGGGCTCGTGGCTACACCTTC
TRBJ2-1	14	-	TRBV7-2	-	CASSFRSSSNEQFF	TGTGCCAGCAGCTTCCGGAGTAGCAGCAATGAGCAGTTCTTC
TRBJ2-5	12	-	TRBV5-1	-	CASSLDFETQYF	TGCGCCAGCAGCTTGGACTTCGAGACCCAGTACTTC
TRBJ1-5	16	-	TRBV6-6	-	CASSTGQPHSNQPQHF	TGTGCCAGCAGTACCGGACAGCCCCATAGCAATCAGCCCCAGCATTTT
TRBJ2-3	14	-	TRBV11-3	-	CASSLTQPPDTQYF	TGTGCCAGCAGCTTGACACAACCACCAGATACGCAGTATTTT
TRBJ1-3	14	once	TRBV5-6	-	CASSLVGSGNTIYF	TGTGCCAGCAGCTTGGTTGGGTCGGGAAACACCATATATTTT
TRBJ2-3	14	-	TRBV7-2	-	CASSLNRRTDTQYF	TGTGCCAGCAGCTTAAACAGACGTACAGATACGCAGTATTTT
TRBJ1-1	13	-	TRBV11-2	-	CASSPGGWTEAFF	TGTGCCAGCAGCCCCGGGGGGTGGACTGAAGCTTTCTTT
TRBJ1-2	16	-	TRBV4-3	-	CASSRGYTQENYAYTF	TGCGCCAGCAGCCGCGGTTATACACAGGAAAACTATGCCTACACCTTC
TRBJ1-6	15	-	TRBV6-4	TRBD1	CASSDQGAGNSPLHF	TGTGCCAGCAGTGACCAGGGGGCAGGAAATTCACCCCTCCACTTT
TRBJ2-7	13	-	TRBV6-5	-	CASSYSSGGGQYF	TGTGCCAGCAGTTACTCTAGCGGCGGAGGGCAGTACTTC
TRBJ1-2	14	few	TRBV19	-	CASSLYVNTGGYTF	TGTGCCAGTAGTTTATACGTCAATACGGGCGGCTACACCTTC
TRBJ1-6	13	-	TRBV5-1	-	CASSSLTNSPLHF	TGCGCCAGCAGCAGTCTGACGAACTCACCCCTCCACTTT
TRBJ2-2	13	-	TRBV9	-	CASSLAVTGELFF	TGTGCCAGCAGTCTAGCAGTCACCGGGGAGCTGTTTTTT
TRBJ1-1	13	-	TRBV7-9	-	CASSLDRNTEAFF	TGTGCCAGCAGCTTAGACAGGAACACTGAAGCTTTCTTT
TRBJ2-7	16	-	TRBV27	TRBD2	CASSLIGTSGRHEQYF	TGTGCCAGCAGTTTAATCGGGACTAGCGGGCGCCACGAGCAGTACTTC
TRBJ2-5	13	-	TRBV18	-	CASSPAGQETQYF	TGTGCCAGCTCACCAGCGGGACAAGAGACCCAGTACTTC
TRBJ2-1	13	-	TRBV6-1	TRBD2	CASMIAGGDEQFF	TGTGCCAGCATGATAGCGGGGGGGGATGAGCAGTTCTTC
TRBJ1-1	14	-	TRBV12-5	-	CASGLVQGAYEAFF	TGTGCTAGTGGTTTGGTACAGGGAGCCTATGAAGCTTTCTTT
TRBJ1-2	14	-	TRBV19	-	CASSDTGISGGYTF	TGTGCCAGTAGTGATACAGGTATTAGCGGGGGCTACACCTTC
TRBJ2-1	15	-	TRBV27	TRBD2	CASRIMAGGNGEQFF	TGTGCCAGCAGGATTATGGCGGGGGGGAACGGTGAGCAGTTCTTC
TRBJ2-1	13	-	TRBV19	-	CASSIDRKNEQFF	TGTGCCAGTAGTATCGACAGGAAAAATGAGCAGTTCTTC
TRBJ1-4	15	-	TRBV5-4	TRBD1	CASSVRQGEREKLFF	TGTGCCAGCAGCGTGCGACAGGGCGAACGGGAAAAACTGTTTTTT
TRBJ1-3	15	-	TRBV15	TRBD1	CATSSRQGHGNTIYF	TGTGCCACCAGCAGTCGACAGGGGCACGGAAACACCATATATTTT
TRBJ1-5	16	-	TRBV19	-	CASSISWGQRSQPQHF	TGTGCCAGTAGTATCTCATGGGGACAAAGAAGTCAGCCCCAGCATTTT
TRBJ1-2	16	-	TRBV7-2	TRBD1	CASSPGGRGTNYGYTF	TGTGCCAGCAGCCCAGGGGGGAGGGGAACTAACTATGGCTACACCTTC
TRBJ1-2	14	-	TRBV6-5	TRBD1	CASSYDRGNYGYTF	TGTGCCAGCAGTTACGACAGGGGAAACTATGGCTACACCTTC
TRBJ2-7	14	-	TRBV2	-	CASSGLGGSYEQYF	TGTGCCAGCAGTGGCCTCGGGGGATCCTACGAGCAGTACTTC
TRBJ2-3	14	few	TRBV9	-	CASSVVPGVDTQYF	TGTGCCAGCAGCGTAGTCCCTGGAGTTGATACGCAGTATTTT
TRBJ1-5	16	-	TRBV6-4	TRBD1	CASCRPRDRDHQPQHF	TGTGCCAGCTGTCGGCCCCGGGACAGGGATCATCAGCCCCAGCATTTT
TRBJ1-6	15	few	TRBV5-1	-	CASSPRGISHSPLHF	TGCGCCAGCAGCCCACGAGGAATAAGTCATTCACCCCTCCACTTT
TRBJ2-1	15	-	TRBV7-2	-	CASSSRVGSYNEQFF	TGTGCCAGCAGCTCCCGCGTGGGGTCCTACAATGAGCAGTTCTTC
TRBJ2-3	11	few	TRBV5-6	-	CASSNTDTQYF	TGTGCCAGCAGCAACACAGATACGCAGTATTTT
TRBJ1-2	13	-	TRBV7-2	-	CASSFEPDSGYTF	TGTGCCAGCAGCTTCGAACCTGACAGTGGCTACACCTTC